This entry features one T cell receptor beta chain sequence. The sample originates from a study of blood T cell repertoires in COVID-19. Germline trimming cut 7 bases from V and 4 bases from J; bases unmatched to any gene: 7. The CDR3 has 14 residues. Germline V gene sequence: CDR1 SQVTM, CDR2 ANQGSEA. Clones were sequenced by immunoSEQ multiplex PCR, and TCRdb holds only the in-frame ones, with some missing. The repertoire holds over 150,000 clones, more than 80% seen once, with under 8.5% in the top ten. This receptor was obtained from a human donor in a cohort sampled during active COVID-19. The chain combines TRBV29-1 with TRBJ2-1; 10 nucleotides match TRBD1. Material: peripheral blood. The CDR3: CSAARTGGYNEQFF. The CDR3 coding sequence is TGCAGCGCGGCCAGGACAGGGGGTTACAATGAGCAGTTCTTC.